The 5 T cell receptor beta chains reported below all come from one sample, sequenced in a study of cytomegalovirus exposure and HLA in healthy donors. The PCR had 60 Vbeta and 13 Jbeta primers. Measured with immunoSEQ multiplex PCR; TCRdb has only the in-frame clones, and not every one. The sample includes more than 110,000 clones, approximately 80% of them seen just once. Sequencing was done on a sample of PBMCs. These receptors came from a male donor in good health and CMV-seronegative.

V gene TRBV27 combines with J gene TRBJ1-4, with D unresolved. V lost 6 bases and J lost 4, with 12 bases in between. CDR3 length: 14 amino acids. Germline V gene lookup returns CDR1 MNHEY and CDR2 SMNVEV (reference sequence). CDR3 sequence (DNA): TGTGCCAGCAGCCCCCTCCCCGGTAATGAAAAACTGTTTTTT. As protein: CASSPLPGNEKLFF.

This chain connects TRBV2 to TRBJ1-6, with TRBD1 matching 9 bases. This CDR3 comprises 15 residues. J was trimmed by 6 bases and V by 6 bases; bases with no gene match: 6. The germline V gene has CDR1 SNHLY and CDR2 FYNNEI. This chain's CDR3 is CASRRRQGVNSPLHF. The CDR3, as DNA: TGTGCCAGCAGGCGTAGACAGGGGGTTAATTCACCCCTCCACTTT.

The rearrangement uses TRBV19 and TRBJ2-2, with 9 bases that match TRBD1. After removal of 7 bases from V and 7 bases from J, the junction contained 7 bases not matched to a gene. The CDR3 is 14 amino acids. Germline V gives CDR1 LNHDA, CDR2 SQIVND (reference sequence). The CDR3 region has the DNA TGTGCCAGTACCGCCGGACAGGGGATCGGGGAGCTGTTTTTT. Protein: CASTAGQGIGELFF.

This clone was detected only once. In DNA, the CDR3 is TGTGCCAGCAGCCCCGACAGGGGATCGGGTGAGCAGTTCTTC. This translates into CASSPDRGSGEQFF. The V call is TRBV9, the J call TRBJ2-1, with 8 bases lining up with TRBD1. J lost 9 bases, V lost 4 bases, and 9 bases had no gene match. The CDR3 contains 14 residues. The germline CDR1 and CDR2 sequences are SGDLS and YYNGEE. The variable domain in full, with the rest retrieved from reference TRBV9 and TRBJ2-1, is DSGVTQTPKHLITATGQRVTLRCSPRSGDLSVYWYQQSLDQGLQFLIQYYNGEERAKGNILERFSAQQFPDLHSELNLSSLELGDSALYFCASSPDRGSGEQFFGPGTRLTVL.

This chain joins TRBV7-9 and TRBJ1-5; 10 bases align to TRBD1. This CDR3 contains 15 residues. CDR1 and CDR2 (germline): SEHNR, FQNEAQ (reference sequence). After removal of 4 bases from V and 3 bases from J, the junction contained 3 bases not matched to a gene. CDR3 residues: CASSSGTGVNQPQHF. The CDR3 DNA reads TGTGCCAGCAGCTCGGGGACAGGGGTCAATCAGCCCCAGCATTTT.